The following is a T cell receptor beta chain sequence with its context. This sample was taken from a study of shared clonotypes between healthy human individuals. Study overall: With ages of 18 to 49, the donors were a couple of women and a few men.

Each sorted subset replicate got 200 ng genomic DNA, approximately 27,000 genomes. The table came from immunoSEQ multiplex PCR; TCRdb's copy has only in-frame clones and leaves some out. The repertoire holds approximately 1.5 million clones, with nearly 99% as singletons. A CD45RA+ naive subset and a CD45RA-negative memory subset were split from CD4+ cells. V was clipped by 2 bases and J by 1 base, with 3 bases between them. This CDR3 region has 12 residues. Germline CDR1 MRHNA, CDR2 SNTAGT. The specimen was naive CD4+ T cells sorted from blood. Noted subset: CD45RA+ positively selected. This chain joins TRBV6-4 and TRBJ2-7; D unresolved. The sequence derives from a man younger than 45 in good health. The CDR3 region has the DNA TGTGCCAGCAGTGACGAGTCCTACGAGCAGTACTTC. It encodes CASSDESYEQYF.